The T cell receptor beta chain described here comes from a study of cytomegalovirus exposure and HLA in healthy donors. 13 Jbeta primers and 60 Vbeta primers were used for the PCR. The method was immunoSEQ multiplex PCR; TCRdb's version includes in-frame clones alone and lacks a portion of them. The table records under 80,000 clones, 70% to 75% of them present only once. The sample was PBMCs. This clonotype originated in a woman in her 30s in good health and CMV-seronegative.

The CDR3 DNA reads TGTGCCAGCAGTCCCTCGGGTAGGTCGCAAGAGACCCAGTACTTC. Protein sequence: CASSPSGRSQETQYF. V is TRBV28 and J is TRBJ2-5; D not resolved. V was pared by 5 bases and J by 2 bases, with 15 bases between. Germline CDR1 reads MDHEN; CDR2 reads SYDVKM. The CDR3 runs 15 residues.